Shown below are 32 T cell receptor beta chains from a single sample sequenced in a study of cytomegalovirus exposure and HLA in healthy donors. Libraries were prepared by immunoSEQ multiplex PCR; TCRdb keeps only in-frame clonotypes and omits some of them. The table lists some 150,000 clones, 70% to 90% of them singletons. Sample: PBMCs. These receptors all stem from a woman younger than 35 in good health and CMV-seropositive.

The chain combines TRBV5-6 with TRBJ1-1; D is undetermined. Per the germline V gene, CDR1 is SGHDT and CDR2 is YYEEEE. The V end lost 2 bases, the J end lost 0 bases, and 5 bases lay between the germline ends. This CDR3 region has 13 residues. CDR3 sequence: CASSFLLNTEAFF. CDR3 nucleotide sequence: TGTGCCAGCAGCTTCTTGTTGAACACTGAAGCTTTCTTT.

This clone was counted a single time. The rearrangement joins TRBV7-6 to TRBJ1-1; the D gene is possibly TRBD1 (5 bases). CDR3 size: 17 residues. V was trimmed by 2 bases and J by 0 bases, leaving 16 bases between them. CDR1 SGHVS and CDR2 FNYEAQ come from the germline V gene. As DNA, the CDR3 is TGTGCCAGCAGCTTATGGGCAACAAAGGGGATGAACACTGAAGCTTTCTTT. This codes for CASSLWATKGMNTEAFF.

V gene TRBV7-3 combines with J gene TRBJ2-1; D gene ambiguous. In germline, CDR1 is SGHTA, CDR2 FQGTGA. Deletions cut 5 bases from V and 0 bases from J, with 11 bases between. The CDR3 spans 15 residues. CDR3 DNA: TGTGCCAGCAGCCTTAGAGTTAGCTCCTACAATGAGCAGTTCTTC. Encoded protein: CASSLRVSSYNEQFF.

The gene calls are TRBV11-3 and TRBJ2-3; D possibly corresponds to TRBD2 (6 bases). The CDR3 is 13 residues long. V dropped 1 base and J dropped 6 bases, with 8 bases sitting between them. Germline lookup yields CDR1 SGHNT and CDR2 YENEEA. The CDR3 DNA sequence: TGTGCCAGCAGCTTAGTTGGGGGGGATACGCAGTATTTT. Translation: CASSLVGGDTQYF.

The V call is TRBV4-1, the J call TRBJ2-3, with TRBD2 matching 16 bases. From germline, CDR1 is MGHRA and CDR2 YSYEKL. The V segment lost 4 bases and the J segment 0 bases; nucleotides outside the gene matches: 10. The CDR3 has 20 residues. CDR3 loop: CASSRVPGLAGGASTDTQYF. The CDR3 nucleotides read TGCGCCAGCAGCCGCGTCCCGGGACTAGCGGGAGGGGCTAGCACAGATACGCAGTATTTT.

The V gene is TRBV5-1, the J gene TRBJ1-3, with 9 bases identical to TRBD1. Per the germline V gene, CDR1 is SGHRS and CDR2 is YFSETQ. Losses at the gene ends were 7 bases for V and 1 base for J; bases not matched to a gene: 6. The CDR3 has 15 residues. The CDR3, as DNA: TGCGCCAGCGGATCCGGGACAGGGTCTGGAAACACCATATATTTT. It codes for CASGSGTGSGNTIYF.

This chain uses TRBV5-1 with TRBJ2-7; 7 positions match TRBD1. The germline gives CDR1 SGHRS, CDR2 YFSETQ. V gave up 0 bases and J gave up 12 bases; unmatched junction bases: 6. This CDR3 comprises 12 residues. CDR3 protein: CASSLGDSVRYF. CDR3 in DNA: TGCGCCAGCAGCTTGGGGGACAGCGTTCGGTACTTC.

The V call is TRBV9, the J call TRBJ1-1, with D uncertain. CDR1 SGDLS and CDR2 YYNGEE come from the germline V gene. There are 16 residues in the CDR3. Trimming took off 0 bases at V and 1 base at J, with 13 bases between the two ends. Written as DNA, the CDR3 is TGTGCCAGCAGCGTAGTAGGGAGGGTTGAGAACACTGAAGCTTTCTTT. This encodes CASSVVGRVENTEAFF.

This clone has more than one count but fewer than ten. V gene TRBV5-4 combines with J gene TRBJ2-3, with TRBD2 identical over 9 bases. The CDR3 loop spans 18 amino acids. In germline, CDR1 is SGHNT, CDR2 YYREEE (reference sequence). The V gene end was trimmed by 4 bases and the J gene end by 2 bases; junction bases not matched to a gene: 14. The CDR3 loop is CASSTRGVVAGDTDTQYF. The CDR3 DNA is TGTGCCAGCAGCACCAGAGGGGTAGTAGCGGGAGACACAGATACGCAGTATTTT. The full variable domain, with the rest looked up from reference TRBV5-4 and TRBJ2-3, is ETGVTQSPTHLIKTRGQQVTLRCSSQSGHNTVSWYQQALGQGPQFIFQYYREEENGRGNFPPRFSGLQFPNYSSELNVNALELDDSALYLCASSTRGVVAGDTDTQYFGPGTRLTVL.

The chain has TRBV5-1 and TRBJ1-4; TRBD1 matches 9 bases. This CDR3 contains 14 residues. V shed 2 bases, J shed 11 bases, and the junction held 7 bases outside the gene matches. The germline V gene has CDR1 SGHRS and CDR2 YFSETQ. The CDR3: CASSFGTGSLKLFF. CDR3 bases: TGCGCCAGCAGCTTCGGGACAGGGAGTCTGAAACTGTTTTTT. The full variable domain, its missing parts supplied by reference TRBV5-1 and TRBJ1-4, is KAGVTQTPRYLIKTRGQQVTLSCSPISGHRSVSWYQQTPGQGLQFLFEYFSETQRNKGNFPGRFSGRQFSNSRSEMNVSTLELGDSALYLCASSFGTGSLKLFFGSGTQLSVL.

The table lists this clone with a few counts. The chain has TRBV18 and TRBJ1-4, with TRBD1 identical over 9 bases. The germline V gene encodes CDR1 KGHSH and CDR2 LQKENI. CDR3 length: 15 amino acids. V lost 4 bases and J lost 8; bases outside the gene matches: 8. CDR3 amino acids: CASSQIRTGEEKLFF. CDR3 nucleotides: TGTGCCAGCTCACAAATACGGACAGGGGAAGAAAAACTGTTTTTT. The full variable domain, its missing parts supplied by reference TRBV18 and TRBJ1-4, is NAGVMQNPRHLVRRRGQEARLRCSPMKGHSHVYWYRQLPEEGLKFMVYLQKENIIDESGMPKERFSAEFPKEGPSILRIQQVVRGDSAAYFCASSQIRTGEEKLFFGSGTQLSVL.

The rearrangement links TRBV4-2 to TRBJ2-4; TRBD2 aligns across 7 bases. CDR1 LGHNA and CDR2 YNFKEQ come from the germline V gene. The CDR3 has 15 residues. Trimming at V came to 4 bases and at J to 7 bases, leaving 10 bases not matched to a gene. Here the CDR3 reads CASSRPEVGGNIQYF. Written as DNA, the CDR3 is TGTGCCAGCAGCCGGCCTGAAGTCGGGGGGAACATTCAGTACTTC.

CDR3 loop: CASRPKTGGSYEQYF. The CDR3 DNA sequence: TGTGCCAGCAGACCCAAGACAGGGGGCTCCTACGAGCAGTACTTC. The genes are TRBV11-2 and TRBJ2-7; 9 bases are shared with TRBD1. The CDR3 has 15 residues. V lost 6 bases to trimming and J lost 0 bases; unmatched junction nucleotides: 6. CDR1 and CDR2 (germline): SGHAT, FQNNGV.

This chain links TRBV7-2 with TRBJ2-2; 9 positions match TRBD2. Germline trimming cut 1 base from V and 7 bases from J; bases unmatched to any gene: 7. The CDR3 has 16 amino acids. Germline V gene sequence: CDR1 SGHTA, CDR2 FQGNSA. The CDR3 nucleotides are TGTGCCAGCAGCTTAGGCGGGAGGGCTGCCAGCGGGGAGCTGTTTTTT. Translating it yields CASSLGGRAASGELFF.

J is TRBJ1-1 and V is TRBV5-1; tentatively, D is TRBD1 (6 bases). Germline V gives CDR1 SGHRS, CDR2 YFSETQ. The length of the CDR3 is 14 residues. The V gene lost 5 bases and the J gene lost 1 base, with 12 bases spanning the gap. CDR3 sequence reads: CASRSQGSNTEAFF. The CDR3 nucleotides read TGCGCCAGCAGATCGCAGGGGTCGAACACTGAAGCTTTCTTT.

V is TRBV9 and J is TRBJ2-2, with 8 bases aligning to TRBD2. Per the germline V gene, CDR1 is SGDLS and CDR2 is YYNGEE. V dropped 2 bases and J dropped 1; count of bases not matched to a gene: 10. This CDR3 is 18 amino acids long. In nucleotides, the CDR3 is TGTGCCAGCAGCGTGGGGGGCGGGAGGCCTGGGAACACCGGGGAGCTGTTTTTT. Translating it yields CASSVGGGRPGNTGELFF. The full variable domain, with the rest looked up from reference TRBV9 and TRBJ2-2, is DSGVTQTPKHLITATGQRVTLRCSPRSGDLSVYWYQQSLDQGLQFLIQYYNGEERAKGNILERFSAQQFPDLHSELNLSSLELGDSALYFCASSVGGGRPGNTGELFFGEGSRLTVL.

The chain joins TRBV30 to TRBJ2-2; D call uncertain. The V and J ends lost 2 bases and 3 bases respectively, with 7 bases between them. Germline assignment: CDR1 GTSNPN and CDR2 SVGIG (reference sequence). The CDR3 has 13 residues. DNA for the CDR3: TGTGCCTGGAGTACGCAGGACACCGGGGAGCTGTTTTTT. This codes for CAWSTQDTGELFF.

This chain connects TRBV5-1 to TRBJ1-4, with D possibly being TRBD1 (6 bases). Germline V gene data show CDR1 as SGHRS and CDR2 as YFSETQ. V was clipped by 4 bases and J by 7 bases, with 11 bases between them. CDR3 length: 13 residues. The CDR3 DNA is TGCGCCAGCAGCGTACAGGGCGGTGAAAAACTGTTTTTT. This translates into CASSVQGGEKLFF. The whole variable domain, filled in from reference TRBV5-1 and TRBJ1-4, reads KAGVTQTPRYLIKTRGQQVTLSCSPISGHRSVSWYQQTPGQGLQFLFEYFSETQRNKGNFPGRFSGRQFSNSRSEMNVSTLELGDSALYLCASSVQGGEKLFFGSGTQLSVL.

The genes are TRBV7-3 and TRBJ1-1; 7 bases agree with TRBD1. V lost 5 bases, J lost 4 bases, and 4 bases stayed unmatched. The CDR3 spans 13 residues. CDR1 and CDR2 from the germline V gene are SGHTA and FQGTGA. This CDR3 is CASSEQGSTEAFF. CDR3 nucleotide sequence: TGTGCCAGCAGCGAACAGGGGAGCACTGAAGCTTTCTTT.

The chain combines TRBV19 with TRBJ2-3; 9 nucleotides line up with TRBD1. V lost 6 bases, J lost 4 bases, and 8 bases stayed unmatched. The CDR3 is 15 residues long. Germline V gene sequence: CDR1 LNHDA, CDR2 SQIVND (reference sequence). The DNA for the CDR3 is TGTGCCAGTAGCCTGGGACAGGGAGGATCAGATACGCAGTATTTT. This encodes CASSLGQGGSDTQYF.

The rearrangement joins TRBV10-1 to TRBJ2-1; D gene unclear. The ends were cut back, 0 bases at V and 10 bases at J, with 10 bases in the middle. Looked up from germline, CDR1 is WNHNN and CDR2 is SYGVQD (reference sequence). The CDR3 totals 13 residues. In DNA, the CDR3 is TGCGCCAGCAGTGAGTCATTAGCCGGGGAGCAGTTCTTC. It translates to CASSESLAGEQFF.

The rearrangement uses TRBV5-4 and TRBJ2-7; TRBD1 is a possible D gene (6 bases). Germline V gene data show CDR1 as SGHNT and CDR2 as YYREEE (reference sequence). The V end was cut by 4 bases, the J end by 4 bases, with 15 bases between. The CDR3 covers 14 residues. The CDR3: CASSPRGGVYEQYF. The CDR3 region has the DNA TGTGCCAGCAGCCCTCGAGGGGGTGTTTACGAGCAGTACTTC.

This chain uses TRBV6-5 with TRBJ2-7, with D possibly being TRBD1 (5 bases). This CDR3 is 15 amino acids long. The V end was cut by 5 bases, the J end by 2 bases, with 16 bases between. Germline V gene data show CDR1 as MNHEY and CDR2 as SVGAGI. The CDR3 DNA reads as TGTGCCAGCAGTCGTCCAGGGTTCGATACCTACGAGCAGTACTTC. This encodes CASSRPGFDTYEQYF.

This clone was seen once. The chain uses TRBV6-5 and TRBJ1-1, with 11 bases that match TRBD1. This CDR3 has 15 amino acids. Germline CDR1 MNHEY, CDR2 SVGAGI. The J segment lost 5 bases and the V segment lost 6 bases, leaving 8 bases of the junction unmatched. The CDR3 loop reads CASRGQGAGNTEAFF. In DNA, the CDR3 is TGTGCCAGCAGAGGACAGGGGGCGGGAAATACTGAAGCTTTCTTT.

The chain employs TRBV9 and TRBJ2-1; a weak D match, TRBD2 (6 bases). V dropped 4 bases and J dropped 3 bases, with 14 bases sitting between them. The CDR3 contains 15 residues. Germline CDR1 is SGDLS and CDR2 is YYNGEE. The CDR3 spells CASSPGTGGYNEQFF. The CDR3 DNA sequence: TGTGCCAGCAGCCCCGGGACTGGGGGCTACAATGAGCAGTTCTTC.

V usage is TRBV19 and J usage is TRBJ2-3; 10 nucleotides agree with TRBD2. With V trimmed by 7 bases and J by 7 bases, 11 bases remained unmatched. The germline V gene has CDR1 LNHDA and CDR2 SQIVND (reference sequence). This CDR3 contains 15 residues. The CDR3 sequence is CASNGQREGPHTQYF. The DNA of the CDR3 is TGTGCCAGTAACGGACAGCGGGAGGGCCCACATACGCAGTATTTT.

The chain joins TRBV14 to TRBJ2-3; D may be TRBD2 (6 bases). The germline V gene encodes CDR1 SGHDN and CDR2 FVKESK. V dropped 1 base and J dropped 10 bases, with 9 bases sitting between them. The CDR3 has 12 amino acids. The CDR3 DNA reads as TGTGCCAGCAGCCAAGGGGGGGTGTCGCAGTATTTT. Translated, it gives CASSQGGVSQYF.

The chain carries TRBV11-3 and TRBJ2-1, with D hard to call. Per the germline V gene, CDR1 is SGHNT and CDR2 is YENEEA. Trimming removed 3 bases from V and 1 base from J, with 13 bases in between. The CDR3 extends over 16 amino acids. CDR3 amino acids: CASSLVSLRSYNEQFF. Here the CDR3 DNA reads TGTGCCAGCAGCTTGGTTAGCCTCCGGTCCTACAATGAGCAGTTCTTC. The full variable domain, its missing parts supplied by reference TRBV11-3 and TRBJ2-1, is EAGVVQSPRYKIIEKKQPVAFWCNPISGHNTLYWYLQNLGQGPELLIRYENEEAVDDSQLPKDRFSAERLKGVDSTLKIQPAELGDSAVYLCASSLVSLRSYNEQFFGPGTRLTVL.

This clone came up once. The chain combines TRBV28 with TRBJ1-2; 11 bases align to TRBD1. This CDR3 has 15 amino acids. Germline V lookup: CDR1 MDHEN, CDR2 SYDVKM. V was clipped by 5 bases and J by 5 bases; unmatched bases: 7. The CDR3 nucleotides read TGTGCCAGCAGTCATGGGACAGGGGGGTGGTATGGCTACACCTTC. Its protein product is CASSHGTGGWYGYTF.

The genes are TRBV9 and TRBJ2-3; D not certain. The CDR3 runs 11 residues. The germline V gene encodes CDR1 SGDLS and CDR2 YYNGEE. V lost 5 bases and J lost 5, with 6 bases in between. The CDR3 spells CASSPGDTQYF. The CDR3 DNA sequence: TGTGCCAGCAGTCCAGGAGATACGCAGTATTTT.

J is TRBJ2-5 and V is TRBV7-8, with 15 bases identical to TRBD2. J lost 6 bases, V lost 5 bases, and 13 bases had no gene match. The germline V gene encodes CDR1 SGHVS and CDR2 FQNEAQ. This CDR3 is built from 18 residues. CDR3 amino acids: CASSAGLAGGTFIQTQYF. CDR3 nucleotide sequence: TGTGCCAGCAGCGCGGGACTAGCGGGAGGAACCTTTATTCAGACCCAGTACTTC.

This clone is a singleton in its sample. The CDR3 coding sequence is TGTGCCAGCAAAACGGGACAGGGGTTCCACGAGCAGTACTTC. Translating gives CASKTGQGFHEQYF. This chain links TRBV28 with TRBJ2-7, with 10 nucleotides matching TRBD1. Trimming cost V 7 bases and J 5 bases; bases outside gene matches: 8. This CDR3 has 14 residues. Germline lookup yields CDR1 MDHEN and CDR2 SYDVKM.